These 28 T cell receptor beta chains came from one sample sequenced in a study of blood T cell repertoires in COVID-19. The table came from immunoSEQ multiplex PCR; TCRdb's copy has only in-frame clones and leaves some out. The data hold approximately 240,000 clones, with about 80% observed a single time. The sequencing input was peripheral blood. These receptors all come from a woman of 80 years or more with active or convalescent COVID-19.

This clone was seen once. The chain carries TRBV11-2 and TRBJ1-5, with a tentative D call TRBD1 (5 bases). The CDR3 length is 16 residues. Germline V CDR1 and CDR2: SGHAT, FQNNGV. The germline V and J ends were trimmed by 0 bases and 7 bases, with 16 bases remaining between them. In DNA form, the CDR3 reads TGTGCCAGCAGCTTAGAGGGAGGGGTGCTTGGACAGCCCCAGCATTTT. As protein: CASSLEGGVLGQPQHF.

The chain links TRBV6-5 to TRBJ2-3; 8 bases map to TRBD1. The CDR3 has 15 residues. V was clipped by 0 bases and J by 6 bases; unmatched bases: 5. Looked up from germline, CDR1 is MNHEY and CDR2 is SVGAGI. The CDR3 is CASSYSPGGADTQYF. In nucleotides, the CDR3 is TGTGCCAGCAGTTACTCACCAGGGGGCGCCGATACGCAGTATTTT.

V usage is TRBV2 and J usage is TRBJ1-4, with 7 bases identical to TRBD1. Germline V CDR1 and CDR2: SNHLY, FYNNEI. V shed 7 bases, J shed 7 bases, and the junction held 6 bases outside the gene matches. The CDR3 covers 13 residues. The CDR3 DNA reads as TGTGCCAGCATTGGGACAGCTGGTGAAAAACTGTTTTTT. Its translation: CASIGTAGEKLFF.

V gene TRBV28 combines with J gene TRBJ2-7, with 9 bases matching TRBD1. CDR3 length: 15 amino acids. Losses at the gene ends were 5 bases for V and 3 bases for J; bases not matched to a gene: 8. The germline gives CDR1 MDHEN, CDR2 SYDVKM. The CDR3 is CASSGMGQGYYEQYF. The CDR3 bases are TGTGCCAGCAGTGGGATGGGACAGGGATACTACGAGCAGTACTTC.

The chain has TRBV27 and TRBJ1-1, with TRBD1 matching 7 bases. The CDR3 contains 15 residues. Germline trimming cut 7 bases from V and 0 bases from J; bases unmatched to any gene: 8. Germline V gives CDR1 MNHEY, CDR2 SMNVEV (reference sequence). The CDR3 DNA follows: TGTGCCAGCAAAGGGACAGCCCAAATGAACACTGAAGCTTTCTTT. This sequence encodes CASKGTAQMNTEAFF.

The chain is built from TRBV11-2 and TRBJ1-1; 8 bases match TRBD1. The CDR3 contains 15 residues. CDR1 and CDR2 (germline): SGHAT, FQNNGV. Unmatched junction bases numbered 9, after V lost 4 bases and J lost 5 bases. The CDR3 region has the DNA TGTGCCAGCAGCTCCCAGGGGGCAGTGGGTACTGAAGCTTTCTTT. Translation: CASSSQGAVGTEAFF.

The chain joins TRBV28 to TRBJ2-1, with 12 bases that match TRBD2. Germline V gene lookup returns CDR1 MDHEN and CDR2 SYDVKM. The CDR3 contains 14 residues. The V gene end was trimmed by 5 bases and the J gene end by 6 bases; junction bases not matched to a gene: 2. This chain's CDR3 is CASSQGLAGNEQFF. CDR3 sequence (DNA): TGTGCCAGCAGTCAGGGACTAGCGGGCAATGAGCAGTTCTTC. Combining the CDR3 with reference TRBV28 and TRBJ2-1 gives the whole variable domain DVKVTQSSRYLVKRTGEKVFLECVQDMDHENMFWYRQDPGLGLRLIYFSYDVKMKEKGDIPEGYSVSREKKERFSLILESASTNQTSMYLCASSQGLAGNEQFFGPGTRLTVL.

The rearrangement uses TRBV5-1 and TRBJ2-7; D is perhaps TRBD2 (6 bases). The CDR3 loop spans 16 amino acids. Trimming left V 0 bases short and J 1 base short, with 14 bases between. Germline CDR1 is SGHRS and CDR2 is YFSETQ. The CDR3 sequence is CASSLAGGVNSYEQYF. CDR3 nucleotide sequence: TGCGCCAGCAGCTTGGCCGGGGGAGTAAATTCCTACGAGCAGTACTTC.

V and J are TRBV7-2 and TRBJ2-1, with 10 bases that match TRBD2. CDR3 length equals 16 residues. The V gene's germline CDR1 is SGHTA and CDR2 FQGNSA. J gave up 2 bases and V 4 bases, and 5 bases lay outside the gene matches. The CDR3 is CASSSGLAATYNEQFF. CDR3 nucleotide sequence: TGTGCCAGCAGCTCCGGACTAGCGGCAACCTACAATGAGCAGTTCTTC.

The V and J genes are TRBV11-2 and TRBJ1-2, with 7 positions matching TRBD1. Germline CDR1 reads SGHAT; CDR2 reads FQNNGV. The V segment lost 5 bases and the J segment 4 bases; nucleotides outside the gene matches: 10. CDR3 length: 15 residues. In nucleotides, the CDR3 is TGTGCCAGCAGCCAACCAAGACAGGGCCTCTATGGCTACACCTTC. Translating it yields CASSQPRQGLYGYTF.

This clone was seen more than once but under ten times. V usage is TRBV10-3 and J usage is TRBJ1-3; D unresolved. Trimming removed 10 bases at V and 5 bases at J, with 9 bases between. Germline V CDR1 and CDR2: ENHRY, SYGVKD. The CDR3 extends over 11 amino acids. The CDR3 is CATGERNTIYF. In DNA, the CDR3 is TGTGCCACTGGAGAAAGAAACACCATATATTTT.

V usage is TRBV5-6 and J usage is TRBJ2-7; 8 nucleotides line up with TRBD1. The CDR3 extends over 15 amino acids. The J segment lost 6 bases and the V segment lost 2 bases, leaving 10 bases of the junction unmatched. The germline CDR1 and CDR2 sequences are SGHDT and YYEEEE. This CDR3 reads CASSLGWAGGSEQYF. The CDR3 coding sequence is TGTGCCAGCAGCTTAGGGTGGGCAGGGGGCTCCGAGCAGTACTTC.

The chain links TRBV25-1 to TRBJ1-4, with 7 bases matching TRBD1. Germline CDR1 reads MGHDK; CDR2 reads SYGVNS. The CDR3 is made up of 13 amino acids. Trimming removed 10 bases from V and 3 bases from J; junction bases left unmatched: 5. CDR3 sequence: CATKDRANEKLFF. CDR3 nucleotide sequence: TGTGCCACAAAAGACAGGGCTAATGAAAAACTGTTTTTT.

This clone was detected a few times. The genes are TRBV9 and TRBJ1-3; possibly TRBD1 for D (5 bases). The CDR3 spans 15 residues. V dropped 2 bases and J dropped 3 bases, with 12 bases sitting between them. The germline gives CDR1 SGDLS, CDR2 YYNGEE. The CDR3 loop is CASSVMFGGGNTIYF. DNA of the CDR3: TGTGCCAGCAGCGTCATGTTCGGGGGTGGAAACACCATATATTTT.

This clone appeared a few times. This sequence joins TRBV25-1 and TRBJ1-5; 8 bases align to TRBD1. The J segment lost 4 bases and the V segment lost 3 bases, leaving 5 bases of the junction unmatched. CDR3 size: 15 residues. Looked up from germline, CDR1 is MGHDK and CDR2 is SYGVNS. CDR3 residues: CASSEGQGANQPQHF. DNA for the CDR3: TGTGCCAGCAGTGAGGGTCAGGGGGCGAATCAGCCCCAGCATTTT. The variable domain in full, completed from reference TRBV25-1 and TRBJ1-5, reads EADIYQTPRYLVIGTGKKITLECSQTMGHDKMYWYQQDPGMELHLIHYSYGVNSTEKGDLSSESTVSRIRTEHFPLTLESARPSHTSQYLCASSEGQGANQPQHFGDGTRLSIL.

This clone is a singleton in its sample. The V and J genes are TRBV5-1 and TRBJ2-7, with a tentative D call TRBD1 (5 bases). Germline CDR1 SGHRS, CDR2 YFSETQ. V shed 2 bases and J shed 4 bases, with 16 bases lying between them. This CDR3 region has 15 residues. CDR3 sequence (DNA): TGCGCCAGCAGCTTCGAAACAGGCCGCAGGTACGAGCAGTACTTC. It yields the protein CASSFETGRRYEQYF.

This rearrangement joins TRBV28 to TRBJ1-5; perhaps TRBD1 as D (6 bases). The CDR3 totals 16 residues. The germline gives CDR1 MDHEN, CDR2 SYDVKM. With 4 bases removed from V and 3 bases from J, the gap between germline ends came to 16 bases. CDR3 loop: CASSSGVRGSNQPQHF. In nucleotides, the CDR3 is TGTGCCAGCAGTTCAGGGGTAAGGGGATCCAATCAGCCCCAGCATTTT.

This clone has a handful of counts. CDR3 loop: CAYPTRATGELFF. CDR3 DNA sequence: TGTGCCTACCCGACTAGAGCCACCGGGGAGCTGTTTTTT. This sequence joins TRBV30 and TRBJ2-2, with D perhaps TRBD2 (6 bases). Per germline, CDR1 GTSNPN and CDR2 SVGIG (reference sequence). The CDR3 sequence is 13 residues long. Trimming stripped 7 bases from V and 4 bases from J, with 13 bases between.

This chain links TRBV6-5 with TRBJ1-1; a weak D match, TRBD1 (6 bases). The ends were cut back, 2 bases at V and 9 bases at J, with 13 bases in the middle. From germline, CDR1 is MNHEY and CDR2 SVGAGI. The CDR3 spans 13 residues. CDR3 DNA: TGTGCCAGCAGTTACGACAGGCCGGAAAAAGCTTTCTTT. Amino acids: CASSYDRPEKAFF.

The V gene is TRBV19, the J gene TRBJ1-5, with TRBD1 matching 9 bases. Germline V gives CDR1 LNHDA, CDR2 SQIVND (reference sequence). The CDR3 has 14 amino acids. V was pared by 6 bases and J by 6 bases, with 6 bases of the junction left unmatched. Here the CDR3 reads CASRRQGGTQPQHF. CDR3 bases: TGTGCCAGTAGACGACAGGGGGGCACTCAGCCCCAGCATTTT.

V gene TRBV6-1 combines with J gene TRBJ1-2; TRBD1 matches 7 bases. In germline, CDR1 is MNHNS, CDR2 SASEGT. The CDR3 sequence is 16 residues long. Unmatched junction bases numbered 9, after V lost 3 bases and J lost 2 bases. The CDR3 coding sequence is TGTGCCAGCAGTGAGGGCCCTTTACAGGGGAACTATGGCTACACCTTC. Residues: CASSEGPLQGNYGYTF.

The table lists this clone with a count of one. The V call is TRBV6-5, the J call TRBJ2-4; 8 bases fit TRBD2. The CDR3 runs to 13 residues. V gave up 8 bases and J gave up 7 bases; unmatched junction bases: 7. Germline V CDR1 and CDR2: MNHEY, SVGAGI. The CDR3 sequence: CASYTSGGNIQYF. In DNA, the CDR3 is TGTGCCAGCTATACATCGGGAGGGAACATTCAGTACTTC.

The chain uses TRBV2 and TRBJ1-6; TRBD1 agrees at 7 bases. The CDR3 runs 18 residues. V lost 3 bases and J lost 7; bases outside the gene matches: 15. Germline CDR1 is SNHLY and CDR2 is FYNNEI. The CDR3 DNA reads TGTGCCAGCAGTGAGGGGGAGACAGGGAATTTTAGAAATTCACCCCTCCACTTT. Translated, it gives CASSEGETGNFRNSPLHF. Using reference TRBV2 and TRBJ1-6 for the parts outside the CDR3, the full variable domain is EPEVTQTPSHQVTQMGQEVILRCVPISNHLYFYWYRQILGQKVEFLVSFYNNEISEKSEIFDDQFSVERPDGSNFTLKIRSTKLEDSAMYFCASSEGETGNFRNSPLHFGNGTRLTVT.

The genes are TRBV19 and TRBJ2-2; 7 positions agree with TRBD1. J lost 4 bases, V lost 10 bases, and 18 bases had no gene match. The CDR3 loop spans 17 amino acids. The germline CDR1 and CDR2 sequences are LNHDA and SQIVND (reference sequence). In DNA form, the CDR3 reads TGTGCCACGAGAGCGAAAGGGGGCGCGTTTGTCACCGGGGAGCTGTTTTTT. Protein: CATRAKGGAFVTGELFF.

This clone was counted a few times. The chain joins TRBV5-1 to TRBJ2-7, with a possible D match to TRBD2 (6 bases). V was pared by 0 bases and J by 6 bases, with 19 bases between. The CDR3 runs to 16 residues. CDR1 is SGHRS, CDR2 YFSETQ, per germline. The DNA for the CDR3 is TGCGCCAGCAGCTTGGTGGGGTCTCAGGGAGGTCGCGAGCAGTACTTC. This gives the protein CASSLVGSQGGREQYF.

CDR3 amino acids: CASSSFLFSSGNTIYF. The CDR3 coding sequence is TGTGCCAGCAGCTCCTTCCTATTTTCCTCTGGAAACACCATATATTTT. The chain recombines TRBV7-9 with TRBJ1-3; D unclear. Germline V CDR1 and CDR2: SEHNR, FQNEAQ (reference sequence). CDR3 length: 16 amino acids. Trimming pared 4 bases from V and 0 bases from J, leaving 13 bases between.

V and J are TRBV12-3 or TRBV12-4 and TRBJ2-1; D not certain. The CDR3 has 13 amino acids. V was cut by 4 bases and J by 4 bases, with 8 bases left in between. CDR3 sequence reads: CASSSTDYNEQFF. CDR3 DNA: TGTGCCAGCAGTTCGACTGATTACAATGAGCAGTTCTTC.

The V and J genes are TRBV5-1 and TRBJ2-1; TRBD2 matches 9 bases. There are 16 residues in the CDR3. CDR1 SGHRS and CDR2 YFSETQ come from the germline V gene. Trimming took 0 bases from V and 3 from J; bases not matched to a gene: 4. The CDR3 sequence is CASSLATSGFYNEQFF. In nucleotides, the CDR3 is TGCGCCAGCAGCTTGGCTACTAGCGGGTTCTACAATGAGCAGTTCTTC.